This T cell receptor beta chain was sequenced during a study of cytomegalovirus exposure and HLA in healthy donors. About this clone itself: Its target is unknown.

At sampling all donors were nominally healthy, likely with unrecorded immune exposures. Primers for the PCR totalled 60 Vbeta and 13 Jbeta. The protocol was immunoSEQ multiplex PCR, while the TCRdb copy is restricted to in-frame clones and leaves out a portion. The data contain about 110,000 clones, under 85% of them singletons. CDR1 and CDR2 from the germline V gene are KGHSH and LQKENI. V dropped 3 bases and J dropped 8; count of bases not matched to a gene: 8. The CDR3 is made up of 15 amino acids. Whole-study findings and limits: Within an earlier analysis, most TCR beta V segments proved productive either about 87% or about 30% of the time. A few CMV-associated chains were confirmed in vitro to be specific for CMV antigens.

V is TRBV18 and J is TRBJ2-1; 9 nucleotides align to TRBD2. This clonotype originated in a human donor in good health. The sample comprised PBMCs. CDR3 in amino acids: CASSPPGLATYEQFF. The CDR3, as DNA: TGTGCCAGCTCACCGCCGGGACTAGCCACATATGAGCAGTTCTTC.